This TCR beta chain was sequenced for a study of blood T cell repertoires in COVID-19 (dated by TCRdb to 2019 to 2021). In terms of the full investigation: Samples covering the acute and convalescent phases of COVID-19 were provided by collaborators in the United States, Italy and Spain. The prospective study material was composed of cDNA or gDNA derived from T cells, B-cell-depleted T cells, or PBMCs. Deeply sampled blood TCRbeta repertoires from subjects exposed to, actively infected with, or recovered from COVID-19 were included in the dataset. The repertoires were released in a freely available public database intended as a resource for research on the immune response to SARS-CoV-2. Samples came from the ongoing ImmuneRACE study (first 160 participants) plus 1,254 subjects from 6 global collaborators. Sample metadata almost always included a de-identified subject ID, COVID-19 status, age in years and sex. HLA class I and class II types, where available, came from metadata supplied by the sample provider rather than from assay-based typing. Overall study outcomes, separate from this receptor: How much clinical and demographic metadata was included differed by source and by participant, and the metadata was provided uncurated.

TCRbeta CDR3 regions were amplified from genomic DNA using the immunoSEQ Assay, a bias-controlled multiplex PCR. The source study handled its data this way. The number of nucleated cells in each sample was estimated from the amplification of reference gene primers within the assay. To quantify the absolute abundance of each unique TCRbeta CDR3 rearrangement, sequence reads were collapsed and filtered. For each sample, productive Simpson clonality was calculated as the square root of Simpson's diversity index across productive rearrangements. TCRdb retrieved this table from immuneACCESS and kept in-frame rearrangements only. Not all clones are present; in checked studies, unresolved V genes account for under half, and no reason is known for the remainder. V and J calls and clone size are those listed in that table; D and trimming were worked out from the DNA. The table for this sample lists about 200,000 clones; 80% to 90% of them were counted only once. The leading ten clones occupy 4.5% to 5% of the sample.

Points on this clone: What antigen it recognizes has not been identified. Base-call qualities are not available, and no considerably larger clone is one nucleotide away.

The collaborating institutions used their own protocols to collect whole blood in K2EDTA tubes. Collaborator samples were shipped for TCRbeta analysis as frozen whole blood, isolated PBMCs, or DNA extracted from either sample type. Taken from the germline V gene, the CDR1 and CDR2 loops are SGHTA and FQGNSA. Spanning cysteine to phenylalanine, the CDR3 consists of 14 amino acids. This entry keeps only the CDR3 DNA: 42 bases, framed from base 1. V is pared back by 1 base and J by 8 bases, with 9 bases lying between the germline termini. What was sequenced was peripheral blood. This chain is built from TRBV7-2 and TRBJ1-6; TRBD1 is perhaps the D gene, given 5 matching bases. This receptor was obtained from a woman over 75 with acute or convalescent COVID-19. In nucleotides, the sequence is TGTGCCAGCAGCTTAGAGGGGTCCTATTCACCCCTCCACTTT. It translates to CASSLEGSYSPLHF.